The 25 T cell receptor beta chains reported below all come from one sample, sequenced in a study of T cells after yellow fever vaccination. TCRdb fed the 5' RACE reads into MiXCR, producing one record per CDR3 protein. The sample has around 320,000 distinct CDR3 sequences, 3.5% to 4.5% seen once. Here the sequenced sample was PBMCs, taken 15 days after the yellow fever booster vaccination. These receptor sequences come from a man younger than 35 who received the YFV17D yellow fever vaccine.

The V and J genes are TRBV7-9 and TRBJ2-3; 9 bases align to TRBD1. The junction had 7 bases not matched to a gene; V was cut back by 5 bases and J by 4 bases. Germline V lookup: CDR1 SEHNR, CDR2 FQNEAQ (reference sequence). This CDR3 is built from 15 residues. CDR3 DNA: TGTGCCAGCAGCCAGACAGGGGGGGGCGCAGATACGCAGTATTTT. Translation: CASSQTGGGADTQYF.

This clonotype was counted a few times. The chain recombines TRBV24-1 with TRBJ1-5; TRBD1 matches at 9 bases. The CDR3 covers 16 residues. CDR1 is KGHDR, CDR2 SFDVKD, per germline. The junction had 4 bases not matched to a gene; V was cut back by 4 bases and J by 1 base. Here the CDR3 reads CATSDPGQGSNQPQHF. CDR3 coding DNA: TGTGCCACCAGTGACCCCGGACAGGGGAGCAATCAGCCCCAGCATTTT.

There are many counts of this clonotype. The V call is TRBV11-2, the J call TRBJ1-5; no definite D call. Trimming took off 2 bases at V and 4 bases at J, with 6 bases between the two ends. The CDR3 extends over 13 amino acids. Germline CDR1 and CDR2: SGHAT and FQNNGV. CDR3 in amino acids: CASSLTRNQPQHF. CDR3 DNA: TGTGCCAGCAGCTTAACACGGAATCAGCCCCAGCATTTT.

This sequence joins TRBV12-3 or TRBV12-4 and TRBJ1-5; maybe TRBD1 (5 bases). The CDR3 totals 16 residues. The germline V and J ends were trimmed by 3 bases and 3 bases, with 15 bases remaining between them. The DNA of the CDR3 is TGTGCCAGCAGTTTGGGGCCCCGAACCTTCAATCAGCCCCAGCATTTT. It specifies CASSLGPRTFNQPQHF.

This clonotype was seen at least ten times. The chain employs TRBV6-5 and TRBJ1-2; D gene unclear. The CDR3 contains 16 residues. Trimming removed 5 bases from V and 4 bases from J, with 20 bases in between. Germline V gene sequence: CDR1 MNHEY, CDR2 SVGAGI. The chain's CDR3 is CASSGENPNLGYGYTF. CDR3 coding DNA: TGTGCCAGCAGTGGGGAGAACCCCAATCTAGGCTATGGCTACACCTTC.

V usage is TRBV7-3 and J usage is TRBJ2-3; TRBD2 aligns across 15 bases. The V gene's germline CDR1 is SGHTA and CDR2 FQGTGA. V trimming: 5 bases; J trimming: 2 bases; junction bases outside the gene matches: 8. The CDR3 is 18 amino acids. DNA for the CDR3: TGTGCCAGCAGCGTTGGACTAGCGGGGGGGTGGAACACAGATACGCAGTATTTT. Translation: CASSVGLAGGWNTDTQYF.

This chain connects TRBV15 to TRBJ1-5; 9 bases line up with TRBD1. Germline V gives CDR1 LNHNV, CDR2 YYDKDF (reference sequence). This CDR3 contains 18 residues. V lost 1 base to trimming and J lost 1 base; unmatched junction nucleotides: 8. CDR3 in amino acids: CATSRGPGQGLSNQPQHF. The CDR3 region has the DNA TGTGCCACCAGCAGAGGGCCGGGACAGGGACTAAGCAATCAGCCCCAGCATTTT.

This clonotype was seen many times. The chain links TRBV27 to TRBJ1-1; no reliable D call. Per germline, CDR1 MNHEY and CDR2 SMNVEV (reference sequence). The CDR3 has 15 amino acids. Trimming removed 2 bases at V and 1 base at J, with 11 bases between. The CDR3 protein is CASSLLVAGNTEAFF. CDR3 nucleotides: TGTGCCAGCAGTTTACTCGTCGCGGGGAACACTGAAGCTTTCTTT.

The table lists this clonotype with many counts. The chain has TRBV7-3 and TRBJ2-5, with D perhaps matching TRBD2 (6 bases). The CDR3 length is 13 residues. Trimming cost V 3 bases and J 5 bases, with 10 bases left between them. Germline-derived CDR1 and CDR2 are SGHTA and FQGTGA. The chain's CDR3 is CASSFGGGETQYF. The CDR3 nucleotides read TGTGCCAGCAGCTTCGGGGGTGGGGAGACCCAGTACTTC. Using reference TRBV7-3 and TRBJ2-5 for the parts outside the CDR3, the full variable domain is GAGVSQTPSNKVTEKGKYVELRCDPISGHTALYWYRQSLGQGPEFLIYFQGTGAADDSGLPNDRFFAVRPEGSVSTLKIQRTERGDSAVYLCASSFGGGETQYFGPGTRLLVL.

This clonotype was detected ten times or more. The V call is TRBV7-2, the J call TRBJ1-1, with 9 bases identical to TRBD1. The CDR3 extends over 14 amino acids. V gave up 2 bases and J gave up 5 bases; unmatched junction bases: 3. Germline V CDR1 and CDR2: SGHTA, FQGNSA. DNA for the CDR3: TGTGCCAGCAGCTTAAGGGACAGGGCGACTGAAGCTTTCTTT. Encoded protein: CASSLRDRATEAFF. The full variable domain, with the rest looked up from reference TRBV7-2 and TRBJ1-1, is GAGVSQSPSNKVTEKGKDVELRCDPISGHTALYWYRQSLGQGLEFLIYFQGNSAPDKSGLPSDRFSAERTGGSVSTLTIQRTQQEDSAVYLCASSLRDRATEAFFGQGTRLTVV.

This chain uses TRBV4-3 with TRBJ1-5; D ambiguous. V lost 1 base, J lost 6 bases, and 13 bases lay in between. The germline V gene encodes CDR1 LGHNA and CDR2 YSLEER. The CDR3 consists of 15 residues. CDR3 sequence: CASSQGPGSTQPQHF. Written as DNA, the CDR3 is TGCGCCAGCAGCCAAGGGCCGGGTTCCACTCAGCCCCAGCATTTT.

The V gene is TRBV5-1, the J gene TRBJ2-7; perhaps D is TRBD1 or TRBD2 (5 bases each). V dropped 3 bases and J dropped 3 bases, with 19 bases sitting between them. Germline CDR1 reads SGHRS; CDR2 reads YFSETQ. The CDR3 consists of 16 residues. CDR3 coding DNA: TGCGCCAGCAGCTCCGGGATGGGGCTCCCGTTCTACGAGCAGTACTTC. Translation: CASSSGMGLPFYEQYF.

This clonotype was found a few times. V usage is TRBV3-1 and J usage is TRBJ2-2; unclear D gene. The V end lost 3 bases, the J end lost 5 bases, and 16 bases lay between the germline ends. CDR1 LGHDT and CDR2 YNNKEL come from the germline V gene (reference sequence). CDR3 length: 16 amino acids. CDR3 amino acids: CASSQAGPRLTGELFF. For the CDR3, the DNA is TGTGCCAGCAGCCAGGCCGGCCCGAGGCTGACCGGGGAGCTGTTTTTT.

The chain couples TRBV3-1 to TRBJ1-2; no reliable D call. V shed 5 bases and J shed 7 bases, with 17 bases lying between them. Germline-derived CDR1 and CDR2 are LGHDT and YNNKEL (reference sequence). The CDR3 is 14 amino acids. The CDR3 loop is CASSWARGVSGYTF. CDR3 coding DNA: TGTGCCAGCAGCTGGGCCCGGGGAGTCTCTGGCTACACCTTC.

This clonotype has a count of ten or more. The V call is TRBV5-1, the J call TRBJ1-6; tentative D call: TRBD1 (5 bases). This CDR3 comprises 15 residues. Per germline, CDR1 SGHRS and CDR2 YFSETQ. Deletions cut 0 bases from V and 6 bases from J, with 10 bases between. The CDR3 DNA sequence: TGCGCCAGCAGCTTGGACGGGGGGAGTAATTCACCCCTCCACTTT. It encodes CASSLDGGSNSPLHF.

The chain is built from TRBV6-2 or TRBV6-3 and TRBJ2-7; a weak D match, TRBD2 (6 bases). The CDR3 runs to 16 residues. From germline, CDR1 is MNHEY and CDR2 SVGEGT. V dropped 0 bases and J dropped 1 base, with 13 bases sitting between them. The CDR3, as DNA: TGTGCCAGCAGTTACTCGAGAGGGAGGATTTCCTACGAGCAGTACTTC. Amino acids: CASSYSRGRISYEQYF.

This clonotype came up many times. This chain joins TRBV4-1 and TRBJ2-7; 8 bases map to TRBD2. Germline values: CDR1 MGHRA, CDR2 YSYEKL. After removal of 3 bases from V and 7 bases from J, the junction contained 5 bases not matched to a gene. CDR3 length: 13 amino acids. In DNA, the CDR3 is TGCGCCAGCAGCCAGGGACGGGAGGGAGAGCAGTACTTC. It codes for CASSQGREGEQYF.

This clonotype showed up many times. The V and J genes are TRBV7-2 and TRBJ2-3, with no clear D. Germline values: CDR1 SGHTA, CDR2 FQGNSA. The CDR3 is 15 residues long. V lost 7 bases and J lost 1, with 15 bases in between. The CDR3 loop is CASTHQVGRTDTQYF. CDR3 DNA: TGTGCCAGCACCCATCAAGTAGGGCGCACAGATACGCAGTATTTT.

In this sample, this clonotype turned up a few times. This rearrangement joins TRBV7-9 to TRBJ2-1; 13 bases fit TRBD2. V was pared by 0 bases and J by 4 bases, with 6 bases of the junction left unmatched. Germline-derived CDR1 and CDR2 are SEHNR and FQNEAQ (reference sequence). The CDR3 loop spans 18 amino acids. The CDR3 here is CASSLARTSGGPYNEQFF. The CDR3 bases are TGTGCCAGCAGCTTAGCTCGGACTAGCGGGGGCCCTTACAATGAGCAGTTCTTC.

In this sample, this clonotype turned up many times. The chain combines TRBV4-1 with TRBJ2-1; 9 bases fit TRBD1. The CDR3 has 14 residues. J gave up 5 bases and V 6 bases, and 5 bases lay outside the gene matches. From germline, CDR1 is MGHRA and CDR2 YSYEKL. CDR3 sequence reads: CASSGTGRDNEQFF. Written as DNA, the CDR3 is TGCGCCAGCAGTGGGACAGGGCGCGACAATGAGCAGTTCTTC.

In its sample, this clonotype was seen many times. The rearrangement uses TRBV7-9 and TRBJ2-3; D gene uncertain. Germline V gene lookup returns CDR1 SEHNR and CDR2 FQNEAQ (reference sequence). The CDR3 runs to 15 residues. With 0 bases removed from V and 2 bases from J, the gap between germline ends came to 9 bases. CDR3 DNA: TGTGCCAGCAGCTTAGCGCACGGGCCCACAGATACGCAGTATTTT. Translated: CASSLAHGPTDTQYF.

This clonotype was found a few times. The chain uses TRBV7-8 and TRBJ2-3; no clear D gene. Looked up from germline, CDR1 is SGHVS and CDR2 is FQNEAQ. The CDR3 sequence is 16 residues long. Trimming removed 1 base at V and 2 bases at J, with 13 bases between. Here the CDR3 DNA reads TGTGCCAGCAGCTTAGTTCCGGGTTGGTCCACAGATACGCAGTATTTT. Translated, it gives CASSLVPGWSTDTQYF.

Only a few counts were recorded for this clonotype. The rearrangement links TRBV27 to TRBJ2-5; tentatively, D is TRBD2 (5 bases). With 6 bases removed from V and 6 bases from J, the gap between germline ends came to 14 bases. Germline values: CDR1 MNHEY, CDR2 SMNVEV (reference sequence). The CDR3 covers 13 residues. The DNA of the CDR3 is TGTGCCAGCAGAGATGAGAGGGTTCAGACCCAGTACTTC. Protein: CASRDERVQTQYF.

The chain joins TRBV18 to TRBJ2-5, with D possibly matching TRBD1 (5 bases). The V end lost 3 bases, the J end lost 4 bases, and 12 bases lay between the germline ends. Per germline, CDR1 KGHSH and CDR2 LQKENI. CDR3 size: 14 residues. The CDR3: CASSPGARRETQYF. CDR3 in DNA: TGTGCCAGCTCACCTGGGGCCAGGAGAGAGACCCAGTACTTC.

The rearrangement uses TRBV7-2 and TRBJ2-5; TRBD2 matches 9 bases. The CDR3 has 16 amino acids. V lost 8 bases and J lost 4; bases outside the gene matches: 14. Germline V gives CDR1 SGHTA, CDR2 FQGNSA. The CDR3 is CASGGVAGGPGETQYF. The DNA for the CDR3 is TGTGCCAGCGGCGGGGTGGCGGGGGGGCCTGGAGAGACCCAGTACTTC.